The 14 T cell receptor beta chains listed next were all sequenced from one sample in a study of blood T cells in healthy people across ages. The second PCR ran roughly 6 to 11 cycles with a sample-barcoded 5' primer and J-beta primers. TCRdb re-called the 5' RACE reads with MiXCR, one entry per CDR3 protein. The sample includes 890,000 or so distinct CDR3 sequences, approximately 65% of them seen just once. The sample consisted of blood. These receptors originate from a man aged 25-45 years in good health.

The CDR3 bases are TGTGCCAGCAGTTACTTTCAACTAGCAGCGCAAGAGACCCAGTACTTC. Translated, it gives CASSYFQLAAQETQYF. The V gene is TRBV6-2 or TRBV6-3, the J gene TRBJ2-5; perhaps TRBD2 as D (6 bases). The germline V gene has CDR1 MNHEY and CDR2 SVGEGT. The CDR3 is made up of 16 amino acids. The V end was cut by 1 base, the J end by 2 bases, with 14 bases between.

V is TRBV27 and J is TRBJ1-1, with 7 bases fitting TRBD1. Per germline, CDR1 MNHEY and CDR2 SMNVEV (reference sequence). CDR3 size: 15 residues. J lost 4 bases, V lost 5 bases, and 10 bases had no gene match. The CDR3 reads CASSQTGYGITEAFF. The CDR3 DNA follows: TGTGCCAGCAGTCAGACAGGGTACGGGATCACTGAAGCTTTCTTT.

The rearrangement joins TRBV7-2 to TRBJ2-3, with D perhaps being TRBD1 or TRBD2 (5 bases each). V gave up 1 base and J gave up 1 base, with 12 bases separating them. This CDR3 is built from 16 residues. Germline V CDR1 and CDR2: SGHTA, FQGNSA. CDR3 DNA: TGTGCCAGCAGCTTAGGGTTAGTGGGGGGCACAGATACGCAGTATTTT. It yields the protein CASSLGLVGGTDTQYF.

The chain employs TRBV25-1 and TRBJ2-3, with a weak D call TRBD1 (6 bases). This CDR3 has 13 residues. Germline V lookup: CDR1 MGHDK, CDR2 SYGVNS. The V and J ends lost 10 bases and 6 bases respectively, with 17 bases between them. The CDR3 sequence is CANSQTGPDTQYF. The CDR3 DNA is TGTGCCAACAGCCAGACAGGCCCCGATACGCAGTATTTT.

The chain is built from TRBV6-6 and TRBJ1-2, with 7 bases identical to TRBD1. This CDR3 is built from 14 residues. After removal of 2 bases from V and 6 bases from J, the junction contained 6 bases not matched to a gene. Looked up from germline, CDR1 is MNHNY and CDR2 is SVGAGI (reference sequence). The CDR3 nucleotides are TGTGCCAGCAGTTACGGTGTCAGGGGGGATGGCTACACCTTC. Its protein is CASSYGVRGDGYTF.

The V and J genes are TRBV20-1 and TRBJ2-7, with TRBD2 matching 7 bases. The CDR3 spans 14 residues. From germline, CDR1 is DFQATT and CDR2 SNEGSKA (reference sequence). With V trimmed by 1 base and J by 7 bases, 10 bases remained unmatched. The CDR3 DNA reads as TGCAGTGCTAGAGGAGGCGGGGGTAGGGATGAGCAGTACTTC. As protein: CSARGGGGRDEQYF.

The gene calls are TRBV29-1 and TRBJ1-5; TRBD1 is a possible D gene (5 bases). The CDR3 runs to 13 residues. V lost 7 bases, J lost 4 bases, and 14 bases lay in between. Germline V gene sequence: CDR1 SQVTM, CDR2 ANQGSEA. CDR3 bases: TGCAGCGCCGGGGGATTCCCGAATCAGCCCCAGCATTTT. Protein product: CSAGGFPNQPQHF.

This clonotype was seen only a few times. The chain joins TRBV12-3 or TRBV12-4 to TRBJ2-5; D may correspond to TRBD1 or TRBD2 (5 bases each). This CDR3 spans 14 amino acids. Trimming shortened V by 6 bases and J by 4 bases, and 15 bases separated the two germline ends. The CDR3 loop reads CASRSISGRETQYF. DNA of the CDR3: TGTGCCAGCAGATCAATCTCAGGGAGAGAGACCCAGTACTTC.

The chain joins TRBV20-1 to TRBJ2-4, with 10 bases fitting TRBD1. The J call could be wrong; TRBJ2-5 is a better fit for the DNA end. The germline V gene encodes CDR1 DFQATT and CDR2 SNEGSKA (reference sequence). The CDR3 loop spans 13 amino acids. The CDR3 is CSARWDRGETQYF. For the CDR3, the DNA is TGCAGTGCTAGATGGGACAGGGGAGAGACCCAGTACTTC.

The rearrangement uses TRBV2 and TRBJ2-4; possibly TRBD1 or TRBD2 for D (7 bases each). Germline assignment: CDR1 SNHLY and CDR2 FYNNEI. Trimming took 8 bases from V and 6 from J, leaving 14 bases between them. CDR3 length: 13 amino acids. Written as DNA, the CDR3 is TGTGCCAGCTACCAGGGGGGGAGAAACATTCAGTACTTC. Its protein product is CASYQGGRNIQYF.

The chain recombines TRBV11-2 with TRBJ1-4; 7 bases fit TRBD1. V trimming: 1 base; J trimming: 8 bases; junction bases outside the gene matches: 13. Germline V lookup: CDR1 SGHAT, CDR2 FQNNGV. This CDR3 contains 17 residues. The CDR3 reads CASSLGPATGRSEKLFF. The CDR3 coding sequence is TGTGCCAGCAGCTTAGGACCGGCGACAGGGAGAAGCGAAAAACTGTTTTTT.

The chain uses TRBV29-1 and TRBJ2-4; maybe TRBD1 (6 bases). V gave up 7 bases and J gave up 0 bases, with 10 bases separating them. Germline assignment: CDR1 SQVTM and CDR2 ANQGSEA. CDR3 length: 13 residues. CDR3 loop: CSATGLAKNIQYF. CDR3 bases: TGCAGCGCTACAGGGTTAGCCAAAAACATTCAGTACTTC.

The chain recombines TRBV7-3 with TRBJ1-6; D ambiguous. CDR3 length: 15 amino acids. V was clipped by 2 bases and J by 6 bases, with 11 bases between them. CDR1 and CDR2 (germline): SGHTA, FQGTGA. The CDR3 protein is CASSLLAAANSPLHF. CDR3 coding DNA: TGTGCCAGCAGCTTATTGGCAGCTGCTAATTCACCCCTCCACTTT.

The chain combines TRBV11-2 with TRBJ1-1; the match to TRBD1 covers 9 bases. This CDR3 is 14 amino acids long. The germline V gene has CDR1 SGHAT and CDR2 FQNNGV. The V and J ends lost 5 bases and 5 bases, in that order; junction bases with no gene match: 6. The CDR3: CASSVDRGFTEAFF. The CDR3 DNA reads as TGTGCCAGCAGCGTGGACAGGGGTTTTACTGAAGCTTTCTTT.